Each of the 19 T cell receptor beta chains below was sequenced from the same sample in a study of cytomegalovirus exposure and HLA in healthy donors. The repertoire was sequenced with immunoSEQ multiplex PCR; TCRdb's copy has only in-frame clones and lacks some. Among more than 110,000 clones listed, roughly four fifths were seen once. Sequencing was done on a sample of PBMCs. Receptor source: a woman under 40 in good health and CMV-seronegative.

The rearrangement links TRBV29-1 to TRBJ2-1, with 8 bases that match TRBD2. Per the germline V gene, CDR1 is SQVTM and CDR2 is ANQGSEA. Germline trimming cut 6 bases from V and 10 bases from J; bases unmatched to any gene: 14. The CDR3 sequence is 14 residues long. This CDR3 reads CSVPGGAMGPEQFF. The CDR3 coding sequence is TGCAGCGTGCCCGGGGGGGCGATGGGTCCGGAGCAGTTCTTC.

This chain links TRBV23-1 with TRBJ2-5; D call uncertain. TRBV23-1 is marked as an open reading frame, function uncertain. CDR3 length: 16 residues. V was clipped by 0 bases and J by 1 base, with 12 bases between them. The CDR3 DNA sequence: TGCGCCAGCAGTCAATCGGATGGGCCGATCCAAGAGACCCAGTACTTC. This encodes CASSQSDGPIQETQYF.

This clone was counted a single time. The chain uses TRBV10-3 and TRBJ1-1; no reliable D call. Germline CDR1 and CDR2: ENHRY and SYGVKD. The CDR3 has 14 residues. V gave up 6 bases and J gave up 3 bases, with 14 bases separating them. CDR3 sequence reads: CAISLYGEDTEAFF. CDR3 nucleotides: TGTGCCATCAGCCTCTATGGGGAGGACACTGAAGCTTTCTTT.

This sequence joins TRBV7-8 and TRBJ1-1; maybe TRBD1 (5 bases). Looked up from germline, CDR1 is SGHVS and CDR2 is FQNEAQ. V was cut by 1 base and J by 13 bases, with 16 bases left in between. The CDR3 contains 13 residues. CDR3 DNA: TGTGCCAGCAGCTTAGAATCAGGGAGGAGTGTTTTCTTT. Its translation is CASSLESGRSVFF.

The chain carries TRBV7-2 and TRBJ1-1, with a weak D call TRBD1 (5 bases). The CDR3 runs 15 residues. With 5 bases removed from V and 5 bases from J, the gap between germline ends came to 18 bases. Germline loops: CDR1 SGHTA, CDR2 FQGNSA. CDR3 sequence (DNA): TGTGCCAGCAGCCCCGGACGGGGGATGAGAACTGAAGCTTTCTTT. Translated, it gives CASSPGRGMRTEAFF.

The rearrangement joins TRBV15 to TRBJ2-7; 10 nucleotides match TRBD2. V lost 5 bases and J lost 4; bases outside the gene matches: 5. The germline V gene encodes CDR1 LNHNV and CDR2 YYDKDF (reference sequence). This CDR3 comprises 14 residues. The CDR3 sequence is CATSFGTSAYEQYF. CDR3 in DNA: TGTGCCACCAGCTTTGGGACTAGCGCGTACGAGCAGTACTTC.

V gene TRBV18 combines with J gene TRBJ1-4; 9 bases map to TRBD1. Germline-derived CDR1 and CDR2 are KGHSH and LQKENI. This CDR3 has 15 amino acids. V was pared by 0 bases and J by 8 bases, with 4 bases of the junction left unmatched. The CDR3 sequence is CASSPPGQGREKLFF. The CDR3 DNA reads as TGTGCCAGCTCACCACCCGGACAGGGGAGAGAAAAACTGTTTTTT. The whole variable domain, filled in from reference TRBV18 and TRBJ1-4, reads NAGVMQNPRHLVRRRGQEARLRCSPMKGHSHVYWYRQLPEEGLKFMVYLQKENIIDESGMPKERFSAEFPKEGPSILRIQQVVRGDSAAYFCASSPPGQGREKLFFGSGTQLSVL.

The gene calls are TRBV28 and TRBJ2-7; 8 positions agree with TRBD1. Germline CDR1 and CDR2: MDHEN and SYDVKM. With V trimmed by 2 bases and J by 0 bases, 6 bases remained unmatched. The length of the CDR3 is 16 residues. CDR3 nucleotides: TGTGCCAGCAGTTTAGACCGGGACAGGCTCTCCTACGAGCAGTACTTC. It specifies CASSLDRDRLSYEQYF.

The V and J genes are TRBV28 and TRBJ2-2; possible D gene TRBD1, 5 bases. CDR1 MDHEN and CDR2 SYDVKM come from the germline V gene. The ends were cut back, 6 bases at V and 4 bases at J, with 9 bases in the middle. The CDR3 consists of 13 residues. The CDR3 sequence: CASRPGFTGELFF. The CDR3 DNA follows: TGTGCCAGCAGACCAGGGTTCACCGGGGAGCTGTTTTTT.

A note on this clone: This sample includes further DNA sequences coding for the same CDR3. The chain combines TRBV5-6 with TRBJ2-7, with D possibly TRBD1 on 6 matching bases. The V end lost 4 bases, the J end lost 6 bases, and 20 bases lay between the germline ends. This CDR3 region has 15 residues. CDR1 and CDR2 from the germline V gene are SGHDT and YYEEEE. As DNA, the CDR3 is TGTGCCAGCAGCATTATTCGGCAGGGGAACCGCGAGCAGTACTTC. This gives the protein CASSIIRQGNREQYF.

The chain joins TRBV10-2 to TRBJ1-1; D gene ambiguous. CDR1 is WSHSY, CDR2 SAAADI, per germline. CDR3 length: 14 amino acids. V was shortened by 2 bases and J by 1 base, with 8 bases between the two germline ends. The CDR3 DNA is TGCGCCAGCAGTGAGAGTAGTTGGAACACTGAAGCTTTCTTT. This sequence encodes CASSESSWNTEAFF.

This sequence joins TRBV5-4 and TRBJ1-2; the D is unclear. Trimming pared 0 bases from V and 6 bases from J, leaving 12 bases between. CDR1 and CDR2 (germline): SGHNT, YYREEE (reference sequence). The CDR3 spans 14 residues. As DNA, the CDR3 is TGTGCCAGCAGCTTGGCCTTGGGTGCGGATGGCTACACCTTC. Translating gives CASSLALGADGYTF.

This clone was detected only a few times. The V gene is TRBV27, the J gene TRBJ2-7, with 9 bases identical to TRBD1. The V gene end was trimmed by 6 bases and the J gene end by 9 bases; junction bases not matched to a gene: 15. CDR3 length equals 15 residues. The germline V gene encodes CDR1 MNHEY and CDR2 SMNVEV (reference sequence). Here the CDR3 reads CASSRGGQGASGQYF. The CDR3 nucleotides read TGTGCCAGCAGCCGCGGGGGACAGGGCGCCTCTGGGCAGTACTTC.

This clone was seen more than once but under ten times. The chain combines TRBV11-3 with TRBJ2-3; tentative D call: TRBD2 (6 bases). Germline V gene sequence: CDR1 SGHNT, CDR2 YENEEA. Trimming shortened V by 2 bases and J by 1 base, and 13 bases separated the two germline ends. CDR3 length: 16 residues. CDR3: CASSLSSGSGTDTQYF. CDR3 DNA: TGTGCCAGCAGCTTAAGTAGCGGAAGTGGCACAGATACGCAGTATTTT.

The J gene is TRBJ1-4, the V gene TRBV6-6; possibly TRBD1 for D (5 bases). The germline V and J ends were trimmed by 6 bases and 7 bases, with 18 bases remaining between them. Germline CDR1 reads MNHNY; CDR2 reads SVGAGI (reference sequence). There are 15 residues in the CDR3. The CDR3: CASRGFGQGGEKLFF. CDR3 coding DNA: TGTGCCAGCAGGGGGTTTGGGCAGGGTGGTGAAAAACTGTTTTTT.

This chain's CDR3 is CAISESAVPIANTIYF. In DNA form, the CDR3 reads TGTGCCATCAGTGAAAGTGCGGTTCCTATCGCAAACACCATATATTTT. The chain recombines TRBV10-3 with TRBJ1-3, with no clear D. This CDR3 contains 16 residues. Germline CDR1 is ENHRY and CDR2 is SYGVKD. V shed 3 bases and J shed 6 bases, with 18 bases lying between them.

The chain has TRBV5-4 and TRBJ1-2, with 10 bases identical to TRBD1. Germline CDR1 is SGHNT and CDR2 is YYREEE (reference sequence). The V and J ends lost 4 bases and 2 bases, in that order; junction bases with no gene match: 5. The CDR3 totals 15 residues. The CDR3 loop is CASSPGTGANYGYTF. In DNA, the CDR3 is TGTGCCAGCAGCCCAGGGACAGGGGCAAACTATGGCTACACCTTC.

J is TRBJ1-5 and V is TRBV7-3; D ambiguous. Germline assignment: CDR1 SGHTA and CDR2 FQGTGA. The CDR3 length is 13 residues. Trimming stripped 8 bases from V and 4 bases from J, with 12 bases between. CDR3 region: CASARGSNQPQHF. The DNA of the CDR3 is TGTGCCAGCGCCCGGGGATCTAATCAGCCCCAGCATTTT. The full variable domain, its missing parts supplied by reference TRBV7-3 and TRBJ1-5, is GAGVSQTPSNKVTEKGKYVELRCDPISGHTALYWYRQSLGQGPEFLIYFQGTGAADDSGLPNDRFFAVRPEGSVSTLKIQRTERGDSAVYLCASARGSNQPQHFGDGTRLSIL.

The chain has TRBV19 and TRBJ2-3, with 7 bases that match TRBD2. The V and J ends lost 7 bases and 5 bases, in that order; junction bases with no gene match: 15. CDR1 is LNHDA and CDR2 is SQIVND in the germline V gene (reference sequence). This CDR3 is 16 amino acids long. The CDR3 DNA reads TGTGCCAGTAACTCGGGACTACAATTCTCTATAGATACGCAGTATTTT. Its protein product is CASNSGLQFSIDTQYF.